This record concerns one T cell receptor (beta chain) sequence. Its antigen remains unknown. Once obtained from cultured CD4+ T cells, the DNA was sequenced using the Oncomine TCR Beta short-read assay. From the PCR reads, TCRdb called clonotypes with MiXCR, one entry per CDR3 protein. The sample has about 11,000 distinct CDR3 sequences; roughly 73% are singletons. This sample's treatment: approximately nine-day PBMC culture with coronavirus spike peptide pools or control peptides (ViraFEST assay). Peptide pool stimulation in ViraFEST expanded antigen-specific T cells, whose TCRs were then sequenced. The CDR3 is 16 amino acids. The V and J ends lost 4 bases and 1 base respectively, with 19 bases between them. The V gene's germline CDR1 is GTSNPN and CDR2 SVGIG (reference sequence). The data derive from a study of vaccination and CD4 T cells after COVID-19. Study in general: Convalescent individuals exhibited SARS-CoV-2 positivity on nasal swab PCR, with several mild and one severe presentation. The study collected post-vaccine samples a median around 67 days after dose two, with a range of 14 to 241. The cells were exposed to overlapping spike peptides originating from SARS-CoV-2, HCoV-NL63, HCoV-OC43 and HCoV-229E for stimulation.

J is TRBJ1-1 and V is TRBV30; the D is unclear. The receptor's source is a human donor who had recovered from COVID-19. Sequencing input: CD4+ T cells from blood, cultured in vitro. This chain's CDR3 is CAWKSFRADPNTEAFF. CDR3 nucleotides: TGTGCCTGGAAATCTTTTCGGGCGGACCCGAACACTGAAGCTTTCTTT.